Each of the 30 T cell receptor beta chains below was sequenced from the same sample in a study of T cell changes during pregnancy in multiple sclerosis. The method was immunoSEQ multiplex PCR; TCRdb's version includes in-frame clones alone and lacks a portion of them. Here the sample spans about 120,000 clones, roughly 92% being singletons. The input for sequencing was peripheral blood, taken before pregnancy. These receptors came from a female donor with multiple sclerosis, enrolled in a pregnancy study.

A single count supports this clone. The chain carries TRBV5-1 and TRBJ1-2; maybe TRBD1 (5 bases). The V gene's germline CDR1 is SGHRS and CDR2 YFSETQ. The CDR3 spans 14 residues. The V gene lost 0 bases and the J gene lost 5 bases, with 11 bases spanning the gap. The CDR3 bases are TGCGCCAGCAGCTTGGAGGTGGGGGGGTATGGCTACACCTTC. Its protein product is CASSLEVGGYGYTF.

The chain recombines TRBV5-8 with TRBJ1-4, with 8 nucleotides matching TRBD1. The V and J ends lost 2 bases and 4 bases, in that order; junction bases with no gene match: 4. The germline CDR1 and CDR2 sequences are SGHTS and YDEGEE. The CDR3 is 15 residues long. In DNA, the CDR3 is TGTGCCAGCAGCTTAGGGACAGGACTTAATGAAAAACTGTTTTTT. Protein: CASSLGTGLNEKLFF.

This rearrangement joins TRBV19 to TRBJ2-7; D is perhaps TRBD2 (5 bases). Germline V gene sequence: CDR1 LNHDA, CDR2 SQIVND (reference sequence). This CDR3 contains 13 residues. V was shortened by 4 bases and J by 3 bases, with 10 bases between the two germline ends. CDR3 in amino acids: CASSRENGYEQYF. For the CDR3, the DNA is TGTGCCAGTAGTAGGGAGAACGGCTACGAGCAGTACTTC.

V is TRBV7-6 and J is TRBJ2-2; D possibly corresponds to TRBD1 (6 bases). In germline, CDR1 is SGHVS, CDR2 FNYEAQ. There are 16 residues in the CDR3. The V end lost 2 bases, the J end lost 6 bases, and 16 bases lay between the germline ends. The CDR3 protein is CASSLISGTRPGELFF. CDR3 in DNA: TGTGCCAGCAGCTTAATCTCCGGGACACGACCCGGGGAGCTGTTTTTT. The entire variable domain, with the rest obtained from reference TRBV7-6 and TRBJ2-2, is as follows: GAGVSQSPRYKVTKRGQDVALRCDPISGHVSLYWYRQALGQGPEFLTYFNYEAQQDKSGLPNDRFSAERPEGSISTLTIQRTEQRDSAMYRCASSLISGTRPGELFFGEGSRLTVL.

The CDR3 protein is CASSVGQTRANEQFF. CDR3 in DNA: TGTGCCAGCAGCGTAGGACAGACTCGAGCCAATGAGCAGTTCTTC. J is TRBJ2-1 and V is TRBV9, with D perhaps matching TRBD1 (5 bases). The CDR3 runs to 15 residues. Trimming removed 0 bases at V and 6 bases at J, with 13 bases between. CDR1 is SGDLS, CDR2 YYNGEE, per germline. The whole variable domain, remainder taken from reference TRBV9 and TRBJ2-1, is DSGVTQTPKHLITATGQRVTLRCSPRSGDLSVYWYQQSLDQGLQFLIQYYNGEERAKGNILERFSAQQFPDLHSELNLSSLELGDSALYFCASSVGQTRANEQFFGPGTRLTVL.

The J gene is TRBJ1-4, the V gene TRBV5-1; 7 positions agree with TRBD1. The V gene's germline CDR1 is SGHRS and CDR2 YFSETQ. The CDR3 has 15 amino acids. J lost 5 bases, V lost 0 bases, and 4 bases had no gene match. The CDR3 spells CASSLVGQRNEKLFF. In DNA, the CDR3 is TGCGCCAGCAGCTTGGTGGGACAGCGAAATGAAAAACTGTTTTTT.

The rearrangement uses TRBV5-1 and TRBJ2-1; no clear D gene. The germline gives CDR1 SGHRS, CDR2 YFSETQ. This CDR3 has 15 amino acids. V lost 2 bases to trimming and J lost 0 bases, with 9 bases between them. CDR3 sequence (DNA): TGCGCCAGCAGCTTCGGTCCGAGCTCCTACAATGAGCAGTTCTTC. It specifies CASSFGPSSYNEQFF.

This chain connects TRBV7-9 to TRBJ2-3; no clear D gene. This CDR3 is 16 amino acids long. The germline V gene has CDR1 SEHNR and CDR2 FQNEAQ (reference sequence). With 0 bases removed from V and 6 bases from J, the gap between germline ends came to 16 bases. The CDR3 region has the DNA TGTGCCAGCAGCTTAGCCCCAGTGGAGATTTCGGATACGCAGTATTTT. It codes for CASSLAPVEISDTQYF.

This clone was counted a few times. The chain employs TRBV4-1 and TRBJ2-3; D is unresolved. The germline gives CDR1 MGHRA, CDR2 YSYEKL. Trimming shortened V by 5 bases and J by 9 bases, and 12 bases separated the two germline ends. CDR3 length: 12 residues. The CDR3, as DNA: TGCGCCAGCAGCAACCAAGTGGGCACGCAGTATTTT. It is translated as CASSNQVGTQYF.

The genes are TRBV6-5 and TRBJ1-2, with 8 nucleotides matching TRBD1. V was pared by 7 bases and J by 4 bases, with 11 bases of the junction left unmatched. Germline-derived CDR1 and CDR2 are MNHEY and SVGAGI. This CDR3 is 15 amino acids long. The CDR3 sequence: CASTPIQGAAYGYTF. The CDR3 DNA is TGTGCCAGCACCCCGATTCAGGGGGCAGCCTATGGCTACACCTTC.

This sequence joins TRBV18 and TRBJ2-5; 9 bases line up with TRBD1. J gave up 5 bases and V 2 bases, and 6 bases lay outside the gene matches. The CDR3 is 15 amino acids. Germline V gene sequence: CDR1 KGHSH, CDR2 LQKENI. This CDR3 reads CASSPEKGQGETQYF. DNA for the CDR3: TGTGCCAGCTCACCAGAAAAGGGACAGGGTGAGACCCAGTACTTC.

V usage is TRBV7-2 and J usage is TRBJ2-2, with 8 bases lining up with TRBD2. Unmatched junction bases numbered 8, after V lost 1 base and J lost 4 bases. Per the germline V gene, CDR1 is SGHTA and CDR2 is FQGNSA. This CDR3 is built from 17 residues. CDR3 protein: CASSLGSGISVTGELFF. In nucleotides, the CDR3 is TGTGCCAGCAGCTTAGGTAGCGGGATTTCGGTCACCGGGGAGCTGTTTTTT.

This chain links TRBV30 with TRBJ2-5; D is possibly TRBD1 (5 bases). Trimming shortened V by 2 bases and J by 2 bases, and 9 bases separated the two germline ends. The length of the CDR3 is 13 residues. Germline CDR1 reads GTSNPN; CDR2 reads SVGIG (reference sequence). In nucleotides, the CDR3 is TGTGCCTGGAGTTTAGCAGGGCAAGAGACCCAGTACTTC. Translated, it gives CAWSLAGQETQYF.

The J gene is TRBJ2-1, the V gene TRBV6-5; no reliable D call. The CDR3 covers 13 residues. The germline V gene encodes CDR1 MNHEY and CDR2 SVGAGI. Trimming cost V 8 bases and J 0 bases, with 8 bases left between them. The CDR3 here is CASSWSSYNEQFF. In nucleotides, the CDR3 is TGTGCCAGCTCTTGGAGCTCCTACAATGAGCAGTTCTTC.

The rearrangement joins TRBV5-5 to TRBJ1-5; D is possibly TRBD1 (6 bases). The CDR3 runs 11 residues. The germline V and J ends were trimmed by 2 bases and 15 bases, with 12 bases remaining between them. Germline CDR1 is SGHKS and CDR2 is YYEKEE (reference sequence). This CDR3 reads CASSLRQDRHF. The CDR3 region has the DNA TGTGCCAGCAGCTTAAGACAGGATAGGCATTTT. Variable domain in full (rest from reference TRBV5-5 and TRBJ1-5): DAGVTQSPTHLIKTRGQQVTLRCSPISGHKSVSWYQQVLGQGPQFIFQYYEKEERGRGNFPDRFSARQFPNYSSELNVNALLLGDSALYLCASSLRQDRHFGDGTRLSIL.

Turning to this clone: Its ends do not fully match the called genes, so a read error is possible. V usage is TRBV27 and J usage is TRBJ2-2; 16 bases are a match to TRBD2. From germline, CDR1 is MNHEY and CDR2 SMNVEV (reference sequence). This CDR3 is 20 amino acids long. The CDR3 DNA reads TGTGCCAGCAGTTTATATGGGACTAGCGGGAGGGCTGGCCCCCTCGGGGCGCTGTTTTTT. This codes for CASSLYGTSGRAGPLGALFF.

The chain has TRBV27 and TRBJ2-7, with 8 bases identical to TRBD1. V dropped 3 bases and J dropped 4; count of bases not matched to a gene: 2. The CDR3 runs to 13 residues. CDR1 is MNHEY and CDR2 is SMNVEV in the germline V gene (reference sequence). Here the CDR3 DNA reads TGTGCCAGCAGTTTTACAGGGGGGTACGAGCAGTACTTC. This gives the protein CASSFTGGYEQYF.

In DNA form, the CDR3 reads TGTGCCAGCAGCTCCACCGGGACAAGTCGCACAGATACGCAGTATTTT. Translating gives CASSSTGTSRTDTQYF. This sequence joins TRBV5-6 and TRBJ2-3, with D maybe TRBD1 (6 bases). The germline V gene encodes CDR1 SGHDT and CDR2 YYEEEE. The CDR3 loop spans 16 amino acids. V was trimmed by 3 bases and J by 1 base, leaving 15 bases between them.

V and J are TRBV27 and TRBJ1-5, with D unresolved. The CDR3 is 16 amino acids. The germline CDR1 and CDR2 sequences are MNHEY and SMNVEV (reference sequence). With 0 bases removed from V and 0 bases from J, the gap between germline ends came to 9 bases. CDR3 sequence: CASSLSIAYSNQPQHF. CDR3 nucleotide sequence: TGTGCCAGCAGTTTATCGATAGCTTATAGCAATCAGCCCCAGCATTTT.

This clone was picked up one time. J is TRBJ2-5 and V is TRBV7-9; TRBD1 agrees at 11 bases. The V and J ends lost 5 bases and 2 bases, in that order; junction bases with no gene match: 7. The V gene's germline CDR1 is SEHNR and CDR2 FQNEAQ (reference sequence). The CDR3 covers 16 residues. The DNA of the CDR3 is TGTGCCAGCAGCCAGGGACAGGGGGGACCACAAGAGACCCAGTACTTC. Translating it yields CASSQGQGGPQETQYF.

J is TRBJ2-1 and V is TRBV4-1; a weak D match, TRBD1 (6 bases). Germline CDR1 MGHRA, CDR2 YSYEKL. The CDR3 extends over 16 amino acids. Trimming left V 4 bases short and J 8 bases short, with 21 bases between. The CDR3 is CASSPLGADTGHEQFF. The CDR3 DNA is TGCGCCAGCAGCCCTTTGGGGGCGGATACAGGGCATGAGCAGTTCTTC.

The V gene is TRBV7-9, the J gene TRBJ1-2; weak D call: TRBD1 (6 bases). The CDR3 consists of 15 residues. Trimming removed 6 bases at V and 2 bases at J, with 16 bases between. Germline V gene data show CDR1 as SEHNR and CDR2 as FQNEAQ (reference sequence). This chain's CDR3 is CASSPFAQGNYGYTF. For the CDR3, the DNA is TGTGCCAGCAGTCCATTCGCTCAGGGGAACTATGGCTACACCTTC.

This sequence joins TRBV10-3 and TRBJ1-1; D call uncertain. The CDR3 consists of 13 residues. V was cut by 4 bases and J by 1 base, with 7 bases left in between. The germline gives CDR1 ENHRY, CDR2 SYGVKD. The CDR3 region is CAISVSGNTEAFF. DNA of the CDR3: TGTGCCATCAGTGTTTCCGGGAACACTGAAGCTTTCTTT.

The chain recombines TRBV6-1 with TRBJ1-4; 7 bases agree with TRBD1. The CDR3 sequence is 14 residues long. Trimming cost V 10 bases and J 2 bases; bases outside gene matches: 7. Per germline, CDR1 MNHNS and CDR2 SASEGT. CDR3 sequence: CATRTGATNEKLFF. CDR3 nucleotides: TGTGCCACCCGAACAGGGGCCACTAATGAAAAACTGTTTTTT.

The chain carries TRBV9 and TRBJ2-3; the match to TRBD2 covers 8 bases. The V and J ends lost 4 bases and 1 base, in that order; junction bases with no gene match: 5. Per the germline V gene, CDR1 is SGDLS and CDR2 is YYNGEE. The CDR3 contains 15 residues. The CDR3 spells CASSPAGGRTDTQYF. For the CDR3, the DNA is TGTGCCAGCAGCCCGGCGGGAGGTCGCACAGATACGCAGTATTTT.

V usage is TRBV18 and J usage is TRBJ2-1; TRBD1 might be the D (5 bases). This CDR3 is 15 amino acids long. V was shortened by 0 bases and J by 4 bases, with 10 bases between the two germline ends. The V gene's germline CDR1 is KGHSH and CDR2 LQKENI. The chain's CDR3 is CASSPPGQGYNEQFF. For the CDR3, the DNA is TGTGCCAGCTCACCACCCGGTCAGGGTTACAATGAGCAGTTCTTC.

The chain combines TRBV7-9 with TRBJ1-2; TRBD1 is a possible D gene (5 bases). Trimming stripped 3 bases from V and 7 bases from J, with 12 bases between. Germline V gene sequence: CDR1 SEHNR, CDR2 FQNEAQ (reference sequence). This CDR3 is built from 13 residues. Written as DNA, the CDR3 is TGTGCCAGCAGCTTGGCTCAGGGCATTGGCTACACCTTC. This encodes CASSLAQGIGYTF.

The V gene is TRBV28, the J gene TRBJ2-7; D might be TRBD1 (5 bases). Per the germline V gene, CDR1 is MDHEN and CDR2 is SYDVKM. The CDR3 has 15 amino acids. Trimming stripped 7 bases from V and 3 bases from J, with 19 bases between. The CDR3 DNA sequence: TGTGCCAGCACTTCCGCCGCTGGGGCGGTCTACGAGCAGTACTTC. It yields the protein CASTSAAGAVYEQYF.

The rearrangement uses TRBV29-1 and TRBJ2-5, with 10 nucleotides matching TRBD2. After removal of 4 bases from V and 5 bases from J, the junction contained 7 bases not matched to a gene. CDR1 is SQVTM and CDR2 is ANQGSEA in the germline V gene. The CDR3 consists of 14 residues. CDR3 in amino acids: CSVGASGSRETQYF. CDR3 coding DNA: TGCAGCGTTGGCGCTAGCGGGAGTCGGGAGACCCAGTACTTC.

The chain employs TRBV19 and TRBJ2-1; D ambiguous. Trimming stripped 7 bases from V and 4 bases from J, with 5 bases between. In germline, CDR1 is LNHDA, CDR2 SQIVND (reference sequence). The CDR3 is made up of 11 amino acids. CDR3 region: CASKIYNEQFF. The CDR3 nucleotides are TGTGCCAGTAAAATATACAATGAGCAGTTCTTC.